Detailed here is one T cell receptor beta chain. Its antigen is not identified. Samples underwent the assay at deep level. A 200 ng quantity of DNA, about 30,000 T cell genomes, went into the sorted-subset replicate PCRs. The table came from immunoSEQ multiplex PCR; TCRdb's copy has only in-frame clones and leaves some out. The sample contains 2,500,000 or so clones, 93% of which appear only once. The sample originates from a study of shared clonotypes between healthy human individuals. Background on the study: The plates for each donor numbered three CD4 naive, three CD4 memory, two CD8 naive and one CD8 memory.

This CDR3 comprises 14 residues. Germline CDR1 reads SQVTM; CDR2 reads ANQGSEA. The V gene lost 5 bases and the J gene lost 8 bases, with 18 bases spanning the gap. General study points: Non-shared clonotypes had lower generation probabilities than those shared by all four donors.

The chain uses TRBV29-1 and TRBJ1-4, with D uncertain. The receptor was isolated from a man between 18 and 35 years old in good health. Some clones in this sample may be carry-over from other donors' samples. Sequenced: naive CD4+ T cells from PBMCs. The subset denotes: CD45RA+ positively selected. The CDR3 sequence is CSVSDVSPREKLFF. CDR3 nucleotide sequence: TGCAGCGTTTCCGACGTCAGTCCTCGCGAAAAACTGTTTTTT.